These T cell receptor beta chains were read from a single sample in a study of control samples from healthy donors and cancer patients. The data were produced by immunoSEQ multiplex PCR, yet TCRdb's version contains in-frame clones alone and is incomplete. The profile shows roughly 140,000 clones, about 94% of them singletons. Sequencing was carried out using blood. Receptors originate from a man aged 50 to 60 in good health. Both conserved end residues are trimmed from each CDR3.

j_call v_call cdr3_aa
TRBJ1-5 TRBV5-5 ASSVQGSGNQPQH
TRBJ1-2 TRBV7-3 ASSQGQGGSNYGYT
TRBJ2-1 TRBV6-2/TRBV6-3 ASSTAGGEQF
TRBJ1-2 TRBV6-5 ASKSDALYGYT
TRBJ2-7 TRBV5-1 ASSPDTEAYEQY
TRBJ2-5 TRBV6-1 ASSEGLTRTYRQETQY
TRBJ2-4 TRBV12-3/TRBV12-4 ASSFLRGDIQY
TRBJ2-1 TRBV24-1 ATSGGGVYNEQF
TRBJ1-2 TRBV30 AWSRTRSADGYT
TRBJ2-1 TRBV9 ASSVHPGLTNNEQF
TRBJ2-3 TRBV11-2 ASSLIQQSDTQY
TRBJ1-3 TRBV6-1 ASSEAWGGSGNTIY
TRBJ2-3 TRBV10-1 ASSESTDTQY
TRBJ2-7 TRBV3-1/TRBV3-2 ASSPTGTGVHEQY
TRBJ2-7 TRBV11-2 ASSPRGRASSYEQY
TRBJ1-5 TRBV12-3/TRBV12-4 ASKESVNQPQH
TRBJ1-1 TRBV14 ASSFIPGSTEAF
TRBJ1-2 TRBV7-9 ASSPREGAYGYT
TRBJ2-3 TRBV25-1 ASSESRGGDTQY
TRBJ2-1 TRBV9 ASSVGAFQF